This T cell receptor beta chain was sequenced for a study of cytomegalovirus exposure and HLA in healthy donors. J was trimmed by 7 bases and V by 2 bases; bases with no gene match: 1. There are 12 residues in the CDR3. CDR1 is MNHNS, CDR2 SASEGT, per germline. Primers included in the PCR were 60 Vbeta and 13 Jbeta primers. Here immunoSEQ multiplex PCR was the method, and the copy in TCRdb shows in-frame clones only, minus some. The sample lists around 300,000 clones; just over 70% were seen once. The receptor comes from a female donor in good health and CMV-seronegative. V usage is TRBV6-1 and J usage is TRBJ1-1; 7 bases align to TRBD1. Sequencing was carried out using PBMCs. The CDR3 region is CASSERDSEAFF. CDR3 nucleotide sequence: TGTGCCAGCAGTGAACGGGACAGTGAAGCTTTCTTT.